The 26 T cell receptor beta chains given below trace back to one sample, sequenced in a study of graft-versus-host responses after intestinal transplantation. The data were produced by immunoSEQ multiplex PCR, yet TCRdb's version contains in-frame clones alone and is incomplete. This sample has about 120,000 clones, with approximately 90% found just once. These receptors' targets are unknown. The sample was unstimulated CD4+ T cells sorted from spleen or lymph node cells, taken before intestinal transplant. The receptor source for this set is a human donor who received an intestinal transplant.

This sequence joins TRBV6-1 and TRBJ2-2, with 10 bases identical to TRBD1. The CDR3 runs 14 residues. Trimming cost V 8 bases and J 5 bases; bases outside gene matches: 5. From germline, CDR1 is MNHNS and CDR2 SASEGT. The CDR3 region has the DNA TGTGCCAGCGCAGACAGGGGGCTGACCGGGGAGCTGTTTTTT. Amino acid sequence: CASADRGLTGELFF.

CDR3 region: CASSYARFETQYF. CDR3 sequence (DNA): TGTGCCAGCAGTTACGCCAGGTTCGAGACCCAGTACTTC. This chain links TRBV6-6 with TRBJ2-5; D remains ambiguous. Per germline, CDR1 MNHNY and CDR2 SVGAGI (reference sequence). V lost 2 bases, J lost 5 bases, and 9 bases lay in between. CDR3 length: 13 residues.

The rearrangement joins TRBV21-1 to TRBJ1-5; the DNA was not compared with TRBD1, the D call given in the table. TRBV21-1 is designated a pseudogene. This CDR3 comprises 13 residues. The CDR3 coding sequence is TGTGCCAGCAGCAAATGGGACAGGGGGGCCCAGCATTTT. It yields the protein CASSKWDRGAQHF.

The gene calls are TRBV5-6 and TRBJ1-5, with 7 bases fitting TRBD1. The V and J ends lost 2 bases and 4 bases, in that order; junction bases with no gene match: 6. The CDR3 totals 15 residues. Germline V gene sequence: CDR1 SGHDT, CDR2 YYEEEE. The CDR3 loop is CASSLLGQANQPQHF. The CDR3, as DNA: TGTGCCAGCAGCTTATTAGGACAGGCAAATCAGCCCCAGCATTTT.

V is TRBV30 and J is TRBJ1-2; 7 bases line up with TRBD1. The CDR3 extends over 15 amino acids. Germline-derived CDR1 and CDR2 are GTSNPN and SVGIG (reference sequence). Trimming cost V 0 bases and J 4 bases; bases outside gene matches: 8. The CDR3 DNA reads as TGTGCCTGGAGTGTAGGGGGCACAGGGTTCTATGGCTACACCTTC. Amino acid sequence: CAWSVGGTGFYGYTF.

The CDR3 is CAINRGPNNEQFF. Written as DNA, the CDR3 is TGTGCCATCAACAGGGGGCCTAACAATGAGCAGTTCTTC. The genes are TRBV10-3 and TRBJ2-1, with 9 bases fitting TRBD1. Per the germline V gene, CDR1 is ENHRY and CDR2 is SYGVKD. V lost 7 bases and J lost 5; bases outside the gene matches: 3. The CDR3 has 13 residues.

The chain couples TRBV18 to TRBJ1-5, with D uncertain. The CDR3 is made up of 14 amino acids. Per germline, CDR1 KGHSH and CDR2 LQKENI. V was clipped by 3 bases and J by 7 bases, with 13 bases between them. The CDR3 protein is CASSPPPGGQPQHF. The CDR3 region has the DNA TGTGCCAGCTCACCCCCACCGGGTGGGCAGCCCCAGCATTTT.

V and J are TRBV19 and TRBJ2-5, with 7 bases lining up with TRBD2. Germline V gene sequence: CDR1 LNHDA, CDR2 SQIVND (reference sequence). CDR3 size: 15 residues. V lost 1 base, J lost 5 bases, and 7 bases stayed unmatched. CDR3 amino acids: CASSIVGGVGETQYF. The CDR3 DNA is TGTGCCAGTAGTATAGTTGGGGGGGTGGGGGAGACCCAGTACTTC.

The chain joins TRBV7-2 to TRBJ1-6; 8 bases map to TRBD1. The CDR3 is 15 residues long. From germline, CDR1 is SGHTA and CDR2 FQGNSA. Trimming at V came to 6 bases and at J to 7 bases, leaving 8 bases not matched to a gene. The CDR3 loop is CASRLPGQENSPLHF. The CDR3 DNA is TGTGCCAGCAGATTGCCGGGACAGGAGAATTCACCCCTCCACTTT.

The chain employs TRBV5-1 and TRBJ2-7, with TRBD2 identical over 11 bases. Per the germline V gene, CDR1 is SGHRS and CDR2 is YFSETQ. The CDR3 runs 15 residues. V lost 1 base and J lost 6; bases outside the gene matches: 6. Written as DNA, the CDR3 is TGCGCCAGCAGCTTGACTAGCGGGAGTACGTCCGAGCAGTACTTC. Its protein product is CASSLTSGSTSEQYF.

The genes are TRBV21-1 and TRBJ2-7; the D segment call TRBD1 is taken from the table without a DNA check. TRBV21-1 is flagged as a pseudogene. The CDR3 has 14 residues. In DNA form, the CDR3 reads TGTGCCAGCAGCCCCCCTCGTTTCAGGTGCAAGCAGTACTTC. Protein sequence: CASSPPRFRCKQYF.

CDR3 protein: CASSQQGPRLHSYNSPLHF. The CDR3 region has the DNA TGTGCCAGCAGTCAACAGGGACCCAGGCTTCACTCCTATAATTCACCCCTCCACTTT. The V call is TRBV2, the J call TRBJ1-6; weak D call: TRBD1 (6 bases). Germline-derived CDR1 and CDR2 are SNHLY and FYNNEI. The CDR3 is 19 residues long. V was shortened by 5 bases and J by 0 bases, with 20 bases between the two germline ends.

The chain has TRBV5-1 and TRBJ2-4; 7 bases align to TRBD2. V was pared by 3 bases and J by 6 bases, with 6 bases of the junction left unmatched. In germline, CDR1 is SGHRS, CDR2 YFSETQ. The CDR3 covers 14 residues. DNA of the CDR3: TGCGCCAGCAGCTGGGGGGGAGATAGAAACATTCAGTACTTC. Translation: CASSWGGDRNIQYF.

The chain combines TRBV7-9 with TRBJ2-5; D not resolved. Trimming removed 5 bases at V and 5 bases at J, with 9 bases between. The germline V gene encodes CDR1 SEHNR and CDR2 FQNEAQ (reference sequence). The CDR3 is made up of 12 amino acids. DNA for the CDR3: TGTGCCAGCAGCCTAAGATGGGAGACCCAGTACTTC. This encodes CASSLRWETQYF.

J is TRBJ1-5 and V is TRBV5-5; D not certain. This CDR3 is 14 amino acids long. Trimming removed 0 bases from V and 0 bases from J, with 4 bases in between. The germline V gene encodes CDR1 SGHKS and CDR2 YYEKEE (reference sequence). The CDR3: CASSLAVSNQPQHF. For the CDR3, the DNA is TGTGCCAGCAGCTTGGCCGTTAGCAATCAGCCCCAGCATTTT.

The V and J genes are TRBV14 and TRBJ2-2; 8 nucleotides match TRBD1. V lost 6 bases to trimming and J lost 0 bases; unmatched junction nucleotides: 6. The CDR3 contains 16 residues. Germline values: CDR1 SGHDN, CDR2 FVKESK. The chain's CDR3 is CASRRTGGTNTGELFF. CDR3 nucleotide sequence: TGTGCCAGCAGACGAACAGGGGGGACGAACACCGGGGAGCTGTTTTTT.

The rearrangement links TRBV25-1 to TRBJ2-7, with 11 positions matching TRBD1. The CDR3 loop spans 15 amino acids. V dropped 2 bases and J dropped 3; count of bases not matched to a gene: 3. Looked up from germline, CDR1 is MGHDK and CDR2 is SYGVNS. As DNA, the CDR3 is TGTGCCAGCAGTGAACTTGGGACAGGGGGCTACGAGCAGTACTTC. It is translated as CASSELGTGGYEQYF.

The chain is built from TRBV6-5 and TRBJ2-7; D gene ambiguous. The V gene's germline CDR1 is MNHEY and CDR2 SVGAGI. The CDR3 runs to 13 residues. Trimming took 2 bases from V and 4 from J, leaving 9 bases between them. Here the CDR3 DNA reads TGTGCCAGCAGTTACGGCCAGGAATACGAGCAGTACTTC. Protein sequence: CASSYGQEYEQYF.

The chain is built from TRBV7-9 and TRBJ2-1; D ambiguous. This CDR3 region has 14 residues. V lost 1 base and J 6 bases, leaving 10 bases between the germline ends. Germline loops: CDR1 SEHNR, CDR2 FQNEAQ (reference sequence). The CDR3 nucleotides are TGTGCCAGCAGCTTAGGTCGCGCGGTCAATGAGCAGTTCTTC. Its protein is CASSLGRAVNEQFF.

V usage is TRBV30 and J usage is TRBJ1-6; D is unclear. V lost 5 bases and J 1 base, leaving 12 bases between the germline ends. CDR1 GTSNPN and CDR2 SVGIG come from the germline V gene (reference sequence). There are 15 residues in the CDR3. The DNA for the CDR3 is TGTGCCTGGTCCTACCCGGGGTCCTATAATTCACCCCTCCACTTT. It is translated as CAWSYPGSYNSPLHF.

J is TRBJ1-1 and V is TRBV5-1; possibly TRBD1 for D (6 bases). Trimming removed 0 bases at V and 5 bases at J, with 23 bases between. Germline CDR1 reads SGHRS; CDR2 reads YFSETQ. The CDR3 loop spans 18 amino acids. This chain's CDR3 is CASSLAFRGAQIGTEAFF. CDR3 DNA sequence: TGCGCCAGCAGCTTGGCGTTCCGGGGGGCGCAGATTGGAACTGAAGCTTTCTTT.

The chain carries TRBV6-6 and TRBJ2-7; 7 positions match TRBD1. The CDR3 totals 16 residues. CDR1 and CDR2 from the germline V gene are MNHNY and SVGAGI (reference sequence). V lost 4 bases and J lost 3; bases outside the gene matches: 12. The CDR3 spells CASSSYLGTDLYEQYF. Here the CDR3 DNA reads TGTGCCAGCAGTTCTTACCTCGGGACAGACCTCTACGAGCAGTACTTC.

A single count supports this clone. V gene TRBV5-4 combines with J gene TRBJ2-1; TRBD2 agrees at 11 bases. Looked up from germline, CDR1 is SGHNT and CDR2 is YYREEE (reference sequence). V gave up 4 bases and J gave up 7 bases; unmatched junction bases: 7. This CDR3 is built from 15 residues. The CDR3 nucleotides are TGTGCCAGCAGCCCACCCACTAGCGGGAGTAATGAGCAGTTCTTC. It specifies CASSPPTSGSNEQFF.

Regarding this clone: Within the sample, other DNA sequences also encode this same CDR3. The CDR3 nucleotides are TGCGCCAGCGGGGGACAGTATAGCAATCAGCCCCAGCATTTT. Amino acid sequence: CASGGQYSNQPQHF. The chain joins TRBV5-1 to TRBJ1-5; the match to TRBD1 covers 7 bases. This CDR3 is built from 14 residues. CDR1 is SGHRS and CDR2 is YFSETQ in the germline V gene. Trimming at V came to 7 bases and at J to 0 bases, leaving 4 bases not matched to a gene.

The chain uses TRBV5-1 and TRBJ2-7; 7 bases line up with TRBD2. Germline CDR1 and CDR2: SGHRS and YFSETQ. Losses at the gene ends were 0 bases for V and 0 bases for J; bases not matched to a gene: 0. The CDR3 runs to 14 residues. CDR3 coding DNA: TGCGCCAGCAGCTTGGGGGGGGGCTCCTACGAGCAGTACTTC. As protein: CASSLGGGSYEQYF.

The chain joins TRBV15 to TRBJ2-3; 10 bases are shared with TRBD1. The junction had 5 bases not matched to a gene; V was cut back by 4 bases and J by 4 bases. Germline lookup yields CDR1 LNHNV and CDR2 YYDKDF (reference sequence). CDR3 length equals 15 residues. The CDR3: CATSTRQGASDTQYF. CDR3 DNA sequence: TGTGCCACCAGCACCCGACAGGGGGCTTCAGATACGCAGTATTTT. The full variable domain, rest sourced from reference TRBV15 and TRBJ2-3, is DAMVIQNPRYQVTQFGKPVTLSCSQTLNHNVMYWYQQKSSQAPKLLFHYYDKDFNNEADTPDNFQSRRPNTSFCFLDIRSPGLGDTAMYLCATSTRQGASDTQYFGPGTRLTVL.